The T cell receptor (beta chain) described here comes from a study of cytomegalovirus exposure and HLA in healthy donors. Clones were read by immunoSEQ multiplex PCR, and TCRdb kept only the in-frame ones, dropping some. The sample has over 200,000 clones, around 87% seen once. V was cut by 10 bases and J by 4 bases, with 19 bases left in between. The CDR3 runs to 15 residues. Germline-derived CDR1 and CDR2 are MGHRA and YSYEKL. The sample holds one count of this clone. No antigen is known for it. The study, taken as a whole, reports: Some public TCRs appeared in many individuals, while most sequences were rare.

The origin of this receptor is a young woman in good health and CMV-seropositive. Specimen: PBMCs. The chain employs TRBV4-1 and TRBJ1-4; a weak D match, TRBD1 (5 bases). This CDR3 is CATKKQVLLNEKLFF. CDR3 sequence (DNA): TGCGCCACCAAGAAACAGGTTTTACTTAATGAAAAACTGTTTTTT.